This TCR beta chain was recovered during a study of blood T cell repertoires in COVID-19. This CDR3 has 14 residues. With 6 bases clipped from V and 5 bases from J, the junction kept 5 bases outside the gene matches. Germline V gene data show CDR1 as SNHLY and CDR2 as FYNNEI. TCRdb's table, derived via immunoSEQ multiplex PCR, lists solely in-frame clones and lacks some. The sample yields roughly 100,000 clones, about 80% seen once. The sequencing input was peripheral blood. The TCR originated in a woman of 80 years or more with active or convalescent COVID-19. This sequence joins TRBV2 and TRBJ1-4; TRBD1 matches at 8 bases. Here the CDR3 DNA reads TGTGCCAGCAGCGGGGACAGGTCGAATGAAAAACTGTTTTTT. The encoded protein is CASSGDRSNEKLFF.